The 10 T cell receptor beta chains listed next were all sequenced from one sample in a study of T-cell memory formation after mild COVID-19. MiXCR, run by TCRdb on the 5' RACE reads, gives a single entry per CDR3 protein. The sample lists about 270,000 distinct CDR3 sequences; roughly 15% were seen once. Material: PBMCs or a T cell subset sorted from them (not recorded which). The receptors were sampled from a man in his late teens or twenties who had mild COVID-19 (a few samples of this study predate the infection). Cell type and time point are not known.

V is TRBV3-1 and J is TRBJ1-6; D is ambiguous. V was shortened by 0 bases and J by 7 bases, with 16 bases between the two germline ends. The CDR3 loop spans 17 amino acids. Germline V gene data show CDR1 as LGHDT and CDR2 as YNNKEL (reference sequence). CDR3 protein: CASSQDLVRAANSPLHF. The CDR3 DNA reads TGTGCCAGCAGCCAAGATCTGGTGAGGGCGGCGAATTCACCCCTCCACTTT.

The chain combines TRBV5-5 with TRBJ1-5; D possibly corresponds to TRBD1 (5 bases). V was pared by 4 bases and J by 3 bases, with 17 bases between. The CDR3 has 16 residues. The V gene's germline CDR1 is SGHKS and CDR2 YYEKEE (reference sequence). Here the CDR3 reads CASSPGGSTSNQPQHF. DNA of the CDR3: TGTGCCAGCAGCCCCGGGGGGAGTACGTCCAATCAGCCCCAGCATTTT.

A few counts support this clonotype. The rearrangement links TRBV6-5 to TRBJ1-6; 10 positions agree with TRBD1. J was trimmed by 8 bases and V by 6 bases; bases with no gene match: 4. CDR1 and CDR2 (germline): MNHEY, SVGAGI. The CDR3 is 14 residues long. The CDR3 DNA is TGTGCCAGCAGATGGACAGGGGGGGATTCACCCCTCCACTTT. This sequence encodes CASRWTGGDSPLHF.

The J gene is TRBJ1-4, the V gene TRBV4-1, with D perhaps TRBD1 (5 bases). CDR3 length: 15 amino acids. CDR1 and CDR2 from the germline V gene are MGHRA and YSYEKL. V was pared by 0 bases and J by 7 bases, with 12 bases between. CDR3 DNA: TGCGCCAGCAGCCAAGATCGGGGGAAGGCTGAAAAACTGTTTTTT. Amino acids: CASSQDRGKAEKLFF.

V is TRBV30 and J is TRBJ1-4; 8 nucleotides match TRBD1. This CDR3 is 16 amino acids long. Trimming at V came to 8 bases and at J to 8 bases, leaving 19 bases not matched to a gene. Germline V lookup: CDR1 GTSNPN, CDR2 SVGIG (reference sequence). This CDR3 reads CAHKGQGAQGLEKLFF. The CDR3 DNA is TGTGCCCATAAAGGGCAGGGGGCGCAGGGTTTAGAAAAACTGTTTTTT. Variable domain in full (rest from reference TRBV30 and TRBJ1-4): SQTIHQWPATLVQPVGSPLSLECTVEGTSNPNLYWYRQAAGRGLQLLFYSVGIGQISSEVPQNLSASRPQDRQFILSSKKLLLSDSGFYLCAHKGQGAQGLEKLFFGSGTQLSVL.

The chain's CDR3 is CASSPNTGQPQHF. DNA for the CDR3: TGTGCCAGCAGCCCGAACACAGGTCAGCCCCAGCATTTT. This rearrangement joins TRBV6-5 to TRBJ1-5; possible D gene TRBD1, 5 bases. In germline, CDR1 is MNHEY, CDR2 SVGAGI. CDR3 size: 13 residues. The germline V and J ends were trimmed by 6 bases and 6 bases, with 12 bases remaining between them.

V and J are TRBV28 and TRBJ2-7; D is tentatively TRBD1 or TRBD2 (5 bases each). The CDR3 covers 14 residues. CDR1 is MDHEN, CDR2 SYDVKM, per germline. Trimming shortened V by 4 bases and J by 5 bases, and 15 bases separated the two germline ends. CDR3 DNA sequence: TGTGCCAGCAGTTCCACCTCAGGGACCCACGAGCAGTACGTC. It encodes CASSSTSGTHEQYV.

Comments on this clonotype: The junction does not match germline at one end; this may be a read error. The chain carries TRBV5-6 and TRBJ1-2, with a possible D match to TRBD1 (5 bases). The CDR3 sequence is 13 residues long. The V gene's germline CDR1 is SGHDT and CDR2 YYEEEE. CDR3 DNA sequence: TGTGCCATCAGCTTGGGGGGGAACTATGGCTACACCTTC. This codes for CAISLGGNYGYTF.

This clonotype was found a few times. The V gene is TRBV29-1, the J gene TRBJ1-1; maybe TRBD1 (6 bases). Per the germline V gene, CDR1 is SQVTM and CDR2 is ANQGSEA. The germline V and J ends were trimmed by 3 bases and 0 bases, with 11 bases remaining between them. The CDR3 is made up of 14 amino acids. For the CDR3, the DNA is TGCAGCGTTGAGCTAGGGACAATGAACACTGAAGCTTTCTTT. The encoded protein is CSVELGTMNTEAFF.

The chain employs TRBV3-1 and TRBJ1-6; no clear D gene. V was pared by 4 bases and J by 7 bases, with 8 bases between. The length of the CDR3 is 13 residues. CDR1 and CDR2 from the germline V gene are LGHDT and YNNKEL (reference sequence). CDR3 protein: CASSRAGNSPLHF. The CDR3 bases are TGTGCCAGCAGCCGGGCAGGCAATTCACCCCTCCACTTT.